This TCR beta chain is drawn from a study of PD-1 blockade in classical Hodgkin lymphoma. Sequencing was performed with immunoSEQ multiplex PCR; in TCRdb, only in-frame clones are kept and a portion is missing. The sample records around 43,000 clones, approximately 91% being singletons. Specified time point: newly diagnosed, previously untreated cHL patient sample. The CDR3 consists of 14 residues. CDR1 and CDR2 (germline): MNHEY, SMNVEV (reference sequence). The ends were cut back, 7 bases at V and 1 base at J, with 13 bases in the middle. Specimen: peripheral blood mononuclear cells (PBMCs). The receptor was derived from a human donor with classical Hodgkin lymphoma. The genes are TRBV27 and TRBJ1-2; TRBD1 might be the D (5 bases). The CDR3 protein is CASKGGTYNYGYTF. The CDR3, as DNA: TGTGCCAGCAAAGGAGGGACCTATAACTATGGCTACACCTTC.